The 9 T cell receptor delta chains reported below all come from one sample, sequenced in a study of gamma-delta T cells after stem cell transplantation. TCRdb re-called the RT-PCR reads using CATT. The table records some 2,000 delta-chain clones, less than 4% of them present only once. The sequenced material came from gamma-delta T cells. The receptors here all came from a human donor. It is not recorded whose cells these are; they may come from a transplant donor.

This clone turned up a few times. With a far larger clone one base away, a read error is the likely cause. Additional DNA sequences in this sample encode the identical CDR3. The V call is TRDV2, the J call TRDJ1; D unclear. Germline lookup yields CDR1 GEAIGNYY and CDR2 EKD. This CDR3 spans 15 amino acids. The CDR3, as DNA: TGTGCCTGCGACACCGTATCTGGAACCACCGATAAACTCATCTTT. Translated: CACDTVSGTTDKLIF.

There are a few counts of this clone. For this DNA, TCRdb reports the protein of a much larger clone, which diverges at residue 16, most likely from a read error; the protein presented here is translated directly from the DNA. CDR3 protein: CACDTVSYPVLGDNPHTDKLIF. CDR3 sequence (DNA): TGTGCCTGTGACACCGTCTCCTACCCGGTACTGGGGGATAACCCTCACACCGATAAACTCATCTTT. This chain connects TRDV2 to TRDJ1; 11 bases fit TRDD3. The CDR3 is 22 amino acids. V shed 0 bases and J 0 bases; nucleotides not matched to a gene: 20. Germline V CDR1 and CDR2: GEAIGNYY, EKD.

The chain employs TRDV2 and TRDJ2; 10 bases map to TRDD3. The CDR3 has 17 residues. Germline assignment: CDR1 GEAIGNYY and CDR2 EKD. Trimming took 3 bases from V and 4 from J; bases not matched to a gene: 10. This CDR3 reads CACDPVTGGFKTAQLFF. CDR3 bases: TGTGCCTGTGACCCCGTCACTGGGGGATTTAAGACAGCACAACTCTTCTTT.

This clone turned up a few times. This DNA translates differently at residue 4 from the TCRdb protein, which is that of a much larger clone; a read error is likely, and the protein shown is the DNA's own translation. The genes are TRDV1 and TRDJ1, with D possibly being TRDD3 (6 bases). Germline CDR1 and CDR2: TSWWSYY and QGS. The CDR3 contains 15 residues. The V gene lost 7 bases and the J gene lost 2 bases, with 17 bases spanning the gap. CDR3 region: CALACCLGITDKLIF. DNA for the CDR3: TGTGCTCTTGCGTGTTGCCTGGGGATTACCGATAAACTCATCTTT.

This clone is classed as medium-sized. The chain employs TRDV2 and TRDJ3, with 8 bases aligning to TRDD3. J lost 0 bases, V lost 3 bases, and 12 bases had no gene match. This CDR3 comprises 20 residues. The germline CDR1 and CDR2 sequences are GEAIGNYY and EKD. The CDR3 coding sequence is TGTGCCTGTGACGCAGCAGGGGATACCGAAAGCTCCTGGGACACCCGACAGATGTTTTTC. Protein: CACDAAGDTESSWDTRQMFF.

Judged by abundance, this clone is medium-sized. This chain links TRDV2 with TRDJ1; 8 positions match TRDD3. Trimming at V came to 0 bases and at J to 0 bases, leaving 14 bases not matched to a gene. The CDR3 is made up of 19 amino acids. The germline V gene encodes CDR1 GEAIGNYY and CDR2 EKD. The CDR3 is CACDTVAPTGGLYTDKLIF. For the CDR3, the DNA is TGTGCCTGTGACACCGTGGCGCCTACTGGGGGGTTGTACACCGATAAACTCATCTTT.

This clone has a handful of counts. TCRdb's protein, taken from a much larger clone, differs from this DNA's translation at residue 5, likely owing to a read error; the protein displayed comes from the DNA. The chain employs TRDV2 and TRDJ3, with TRDD3 matching over 7 bases. Germline V gene lookup returns CDR1 GEAIGNYY and CDR2 EKD. CDR3 length: 19 residues. V trimming: 3 bases; J trimming: 0 bases; junction bases outside the gene matches: 10. The CDR3 region is CACDAIGGTSSWDTRQMFF. As DNA, the CDR3 is TGTGCCTGTGACGCCATTGGGGGAACCAGCTCCTGGGACACCCGACAGATGTTTTTC.

This clone is labeled as large. The V and J genes are TRDV2 and TRDJ1; TRDD3 matches at 7 bases. J lost 0 bases, V lost 7 bases, and 16 bases had no gene match. The length of the CDR3 is 17 residues. Germline loops: CDR1 GEAIGNYY, CDR2 EKD. CDR3 sequence: CACRSTQGWGYTDKLIF. Here the CDR3 DNA reads TGTGCCTGCAGATCCACCCAAGGCTGGGGGTACACCGATAAACTCATCTTT.

V and J are TRDV2 and TRDJ1, with 7 positions matching TRDD3. The V gene's germline CDR1 is GEAIGNYY and CDR2 EKD. After removal of 2 bases from V and 1 base from J, the junction contained 6 bases not matched to a gene. The CDR3 is 15 amino acids. The CDR3, as DNA: TGTGCCTGTGACAACCTGGGGGCGCTCACCGATAAACTCATCTTT. Translating it yields CACDNLGALTDKLIF.